This T cell receptor (beta chain) was found in a study of OX40 agonist ivuxolimab in advanced cancers. The wider study: Prior therapy, whether anti-PD-1, anti-PD-L1 or anti-CTLA-4, was allowed, and roughly 44% had some.

The CDR3 extends over 16 amino acids. Germline lookup yields CDR1 SGHVS and CDR2 FNYEAQ. Trimming took off 5 bases at V and 13 bases at J, with 27 bases between the two ends. Regarding the study as a whole: There was clonal expansion of CD4+ and CD8+ blood T cells by week 6 at 0.1 to 3.0 mg/kg. Expanded peripheral T-cell antigen specificity went undetermined.

Clones were read by immunoSEQ multiplex PCR, and TCRdb kept only the in-frame ones, dropping some. The sample holds 70,000 or so clones, approximately 90% seen once. Autoimmune disease history or systemic immunosuppression excluded patients. Comment on this clone: No antigen is known for it.

The chain uses TRBV7-6 and TRBJ2-1, with D perhaps TRBD2 (7 bases). Sequencing was performed on CD4+ or CD8+ T cells sorted from blood, taken in a trial of the OX40 agonist ivuxolimab. The receptor was derived from an adult with an advanced solid tumor such as melanoma, head and neck, liver or kidney cancer. The CDR3 coding sequence is TGTGCCAGCAGCATAGGGGGGGAGGCGCCCCGCTCGAGACAGTTCTTC. As protein: CASSIGGEAPRSRQFF.